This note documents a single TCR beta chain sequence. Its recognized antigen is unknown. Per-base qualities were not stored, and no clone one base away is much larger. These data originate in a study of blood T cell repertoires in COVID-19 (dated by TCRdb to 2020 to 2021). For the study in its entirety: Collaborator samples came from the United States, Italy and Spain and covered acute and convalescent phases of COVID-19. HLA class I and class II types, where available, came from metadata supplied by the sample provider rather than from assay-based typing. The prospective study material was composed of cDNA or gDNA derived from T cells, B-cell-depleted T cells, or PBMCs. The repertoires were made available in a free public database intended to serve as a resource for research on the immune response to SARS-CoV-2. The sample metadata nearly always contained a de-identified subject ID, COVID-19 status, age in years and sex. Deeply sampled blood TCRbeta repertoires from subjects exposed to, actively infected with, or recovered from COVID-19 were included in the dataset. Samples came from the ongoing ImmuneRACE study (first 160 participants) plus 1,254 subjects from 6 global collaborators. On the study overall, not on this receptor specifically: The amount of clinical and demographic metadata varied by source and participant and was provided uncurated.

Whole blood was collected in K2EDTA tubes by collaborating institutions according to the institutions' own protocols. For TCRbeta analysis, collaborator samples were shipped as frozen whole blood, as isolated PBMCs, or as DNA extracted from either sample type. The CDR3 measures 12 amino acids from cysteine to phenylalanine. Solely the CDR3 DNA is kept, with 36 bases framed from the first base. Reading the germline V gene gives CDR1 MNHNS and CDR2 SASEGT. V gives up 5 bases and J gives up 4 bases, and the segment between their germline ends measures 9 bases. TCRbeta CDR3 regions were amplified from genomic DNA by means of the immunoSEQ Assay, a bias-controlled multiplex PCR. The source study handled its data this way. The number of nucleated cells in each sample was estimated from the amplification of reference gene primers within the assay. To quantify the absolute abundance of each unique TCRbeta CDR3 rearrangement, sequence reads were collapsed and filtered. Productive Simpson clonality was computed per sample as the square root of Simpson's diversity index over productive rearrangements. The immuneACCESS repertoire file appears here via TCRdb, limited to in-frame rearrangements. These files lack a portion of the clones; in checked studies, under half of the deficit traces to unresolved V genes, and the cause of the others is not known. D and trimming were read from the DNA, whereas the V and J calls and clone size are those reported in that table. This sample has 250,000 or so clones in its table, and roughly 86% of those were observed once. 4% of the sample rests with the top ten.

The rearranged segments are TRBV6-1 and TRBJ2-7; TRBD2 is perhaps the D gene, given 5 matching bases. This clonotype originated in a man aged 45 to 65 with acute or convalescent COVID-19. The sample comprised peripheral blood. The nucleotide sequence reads TGTGCCAGCAGTTCCCGGGGTTACGAGCAGTACTTC. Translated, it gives CASSSRGYEQYF.